Sequencing of this TCR beta chain was carried out in a study of post-analysis software for immune sequencing data. Study-wide background: Relapsing-remitting, secondary progressive and progressive-relapsing courses of multiple sclerosis were included.

Overall study findings and caveats: Five TRBV segments occurring more often in patients than controls included TRBV5-6, TRBV5-1 and TRBV20-1.

With 0 bases removed from V and 6 bases from J, the gap between germline ends came to 14 bases. Germline CDR1 and CDR2: SGDLS and YYNGEE. The CDR3 consists of 15 residues. In this sample, this clonotype turned up a few times. Its antigen remains unknown. Tagging with unique molecular identifiers was a feature of the TCR beta cDNA libraries. Some 500,000 cDNA molecules came from around 0.96 to 9.9 million T cells. TCRdb itself ran the PCR reads through MiXCR, one entry per CDR3 protein. The data show more than 500,000 distinct CDR3 sequences, 30% to 40% seen once. The source material was blood. The chain is built from TRBV9 and TRBJ2-3, with D unclear. The TCR comes from a girl younger than 18 with multiple sclerosis. CDR3 nucleotides: TGTGCCAGCAGCGTAGGCCACCGTGGGCGTGATACGCAGTATTTT. This sequence encodes CASSVGHRGRDTQYF.